This paragraph reports one T cell receptor (beta chain). The sample is drawn from a study of blood T cell repertoires in COVID-19. Across the whole study: COVID-19 samples, acute and convalescent, were from the United States, Italy and Spain. PBMCs, B-cell-depleted T cells, or T cells provided the cDNA or gDNA that made up the material.

CDR1 and CDR2 (germline): SGHRS, YFSETQ. V lost 0 bases to trimming and J lost 0 bases, with 6 bases between them. This CDR3 is built from 15 residues. While infection was still active, Seattle patients were enrolled and then followed longitudinally. As handled by the study authors: Reference gene primer amplification gave nucleated cell count estimates. Produced via immunoSEQ multiplex PCR; TCRdb's table is partial and in-frame only. The V and J calls and the clone size are those of that table, but D and trimming were determined from the DNA. The sample contains some 140,000 clones, roughly three quarters of which appear only once.

The receptor's source is a woman aged 70-85 years with COVID-19, enrolled during active disease. Sequenced input: peripheral blood. The chain recombines TRBV5-1 with TRBJ2-2; the D is unclear. The CDR3 spells CASSLEHPNTGELFF. As DNA, the CDR3 is TGCGCCAGCAGCTTGGAACACCCGAACACCGGGGAGCTGTTTTTT.